The 23 T cell receptor beta chains given below trace back to one sample, sequenced in a study of blood T cell repertoires in COVID-19. Only in-frame clones appear in the TCRdb table, and some are missing; sequencing was by immunoSEQ multiplex PCR. Seen here are 360,000 or so clones, under 90% observed once, and the top ten hold less than 2%. Material for sequencing was PBMCs or T cells enriched from blood (not recorded which). These receptors all come from a woman in her 30s who had recovered from COVID-19.

The rearrangement uses TRBV27 and TRBJ1-2; the match to TRBD1 covers 11 bases. The V segment lost 0 bases and the J segment 0 bases; nucleotides outside the gene matches: 6. There are 18 residues in the CDR3. The germline CDR1 and CDR2 sequences are MNHEY and SMNVEV (reference sequence). The CDR3 here is CASSLSGTGGIANYGYTF. CDR3 bases: TGTGCCAGCAGTTTATCCGGGACAGGGGGTATTGCTAACTATGGCTACACCTTC.

V gene TRBV7-3 combines with J gene TRBJ2-2, with D tentatively TRBD2 (7 bases). This CDR3 comprises 14 residues. From germline, CDR1 is SGHTA and CDR2 FQGTGA. Deletions cut 5 bases from V and 4 bases from J, with 11 bases between. CDR3 in DNA: TGTGCCAGCAGCCCCCGGGGGGCCACCGGGGAGCTGTTTTTT. Translating gives CASSPRGATGELFF.

V is TRBV5-5 and J is TRBJ1-1; the D gene is possibly TRBD1 (5 bases). Trimming removed 0 bases from V and 3 bases from J, with 9 bases in between. CDR1 and CDR2 (germline): SGHKS, YYEKEE (reference sequence). The CDR3 is 14 residues long. The CDR3 loop is CASSLEGWDTEAFF. The CDR3 region has the DNA TGTGCCAGCAGCTTGGAGGGGTGGGACACTGAAGCTTTCTTT.

There are a few counts of this clone. J is TRBJ1-1 and V is TRBV28, with 7 bases identical to TRBD1. Germline V gene data show CDR1 as MDHEN and CDR2 as SYDVKM. The V and J ends lost 6 bases and 1 base, in that order; junction bases with no gene match: 5. This CDR3 is 14 amino acids long. The CDR3 here is CASSQGGRNTEAFF. The CDR3 bases are TGTGCCAGCAGCCAGGGGGGCAGGAACACTGAAGCTTTCTTT.

This chain connects TRBV27 to TRBJ2-3; TRBD1 matches at 7 bases. This CDR3 region has 16 residues. Looked up from germline, CDR1 is MNHEY and CDR2 is SMNVEV (reference sequence). V lost 5 bases and J lost 0; bases outside the gene matches: 8. DNA of the CDR3: TGTGCCAGCAGTCCCCTTGAGGGGGCCAGCACAGATACGCAGTATTTT. This sequence encodes CASSPLEGASTDTQYF.

The J gene is TRBJ2-7, the V gene TRBV28, with a possible D match to TRBD1 (5 bases). This CDR3 comprises 17 residues. Trimming removed 4 bases at V and 0 bases at J, with 19 bases between. The germline CDR1 and CDR2 sequences are MDHEN and SYDVKM. The CDR3 here is CASSSALRRADSYEQYF. In DNA form, the CDR3 reads TGTGCCAGCAGTTCCGCACTCCGCAGGGCAGACTCCTACGAGCAGTACTTC.

V and J are TRBV14 and TRBJ1-2; TRBD1 is a possible D gene (6 bases). V was trimmed by 4 bases and J by 8 bases, leaving 14 bases between them. This CDR3 contains 13 residues. Germline V gives CDR1 SGHDN, CDR2 FVKESK. The CDR3 loop is CASSPTRGSGYTF. DNA for the CDR3: TGTGCCAGCAGCCCGACAAGGGGGTCGGGCTACACCTTC.

Many counts were recorded for this clone. The chain joins TRBV10-3 to TRBJ1-3, with D possibly matching TRBD1 (5 bases). The CDR3 is made up of 14 amino acids. Per germline, CDR1 ENHRY and CDR2 SYGVKD. The ends were cut back, 3 bases at V and 0 bases at J, with 6 bases in the middle. The DNA for the CDR3 is TGTGCCATCAGTGACAGGGCCTCTGGAAACACCATATATTTT. Its protein product is CAISDRASGNTIYF.

The chain is built from TRBV6-5 and TRBJ2-7; 12 bases agree with TRBD2. V gave up 6 bases and J gave up 2 bases; unmatched junction bases: 5. Looked up from germline, CDR1 is MNHEY and CDR2 is SVGAGI. The CDR3 loop spans 15 amino acids. CDR3 sequence (DNA): TGTGCCAGCAGACCTAGCGGGAGGGTCCCCTACGAGCAGTACTTC. Protein: CASRPSGRVPYEQYF.

The V and J genes are TRBV21-1 and TRBJ1-3; the table's D call of TRBD1 was not tested on the DNA. TRBV21-1 represents a pseudogene. The CDR3 loop spans 14 amino acids. CDR3 residues: CASIKDRHLNTIYF. In DNA, the CDR3 is TGTGCCAGCATCAAAGACAGGCACTTAAACACCATATATTTT.

This rearrangement joins TRBV11-3 to TRBJ2-7; 7 bases agree with TRBD1. The CDR3 has 14 residues. Germline assignment: CDR1 SGHNT and CDR2 YENEEA. V shed 2 bases, J shed 6 bases, and the junction held 7 bases outside the gene matches. CDR3 DNA sequence: TGTGCCAGCAGCTTATACAGGGGATCCGGCGAGCAGTACTTC. It specifies CASSLYRGSGEQYF. Drawing the rest from reference TRBV11-3 and TRBJ2-7, the complete variable domain is EAGVVQSPRYKIIEKKQPVAFWCNPISGHNTLYWYLQNLGQGPELLIRYENEEAVDDSQLPKDRFSAERLKGVDSTLKIQPAELGDSAVYLCASSLYRGSGEQYFGPGTRLTVT.

This chain links TRBV11-2 with TRBJ1-2; D might be TRBD1 (5 bases). The CDR3 runs 15 residues. The germline V gene has CDR1 SGHAT and CDR2 FQNNGV. Trimming stripped 1 base from V and 7 bases from J, with 16 bases between. The CDR3 nucleotides read TGTGCCAGCAGCTTAGGCAGGGCCCAAGACTTTGGCTACACCTTC. Translated: CASSLGRAQDFGYTF.

The count of this clone is one. V usage is TRBV25-1 and J usage is TRBJ1-6; D is unresolved. Germline V gene sequence: CDR1 MGHDK, CDR2 SYGVNS. The CDR3 spans 14 residues. V lost 2 bases and J 4 bases, leaving 6 bases between the germline ends. The CDR3 is CASSEAAYNSPLHF. The CDR3 DNA is TGTGCCAGCAGTGAAGCTGCGTATAATTCACCCCTCCACTTT.

CDR3 protein: CATIDPAGVGEQFF. The CDR3 bases are TGTGCCACCATCGACCCGGCGGGAGTGGGGGAGCAGTTCTTC. The genes are TRBV10-3 and TRBJ2-1; 7 bases agree with TRBD2. The J segment lost 10 bases and the V segment lost 10 bases, leaving 16 bases of the junction unmatched. This CDR3 has 14 amino acids. Looked up from germline, CDR1 is ENHRY and CDR2 is SYGVKD.

The chain recombines TRBV5-8 with TRBJ2-2; D is perhaps TRBD2 (6 bases). There are 14 residues in the CDR3. CDR1 and CDR2 from the germline V gene are SGHTS and YDEGEE. V gave up 4 bases and J gave up 6 bases, with 13 bases separating them. The CDR3 loop is CASSRGTLAGELFF. For the CDR3, the DNA is TGTGCCAGCAGCCGAGGGACTTTAGCCGGGGAGCTGTTTTTT.

The V gene is TRBV30, the J gene TRBJ1-5; TRBD1 is a possible D gene (5 bases). The ends were cut back, 0 bases at V and 2 bases at J, with 11 bases in the middle. The germline V gene encodes CDR1 GTSNPN and CDR2 SVGIG (reference sequence). The CDR3 is 15 residues long. The CDR3, as DNA: TGTGCCTGGAGTGTACCGGGAGGGGGCAATCAGCCCCAGCATTTT. This encodes CAWSVPGGGNQPQHF.

This clone showed up just once. The chain uses TRBV27 and TRBJ1-5; a weak D match, TRBD1 (6 bases). Germline V gene lookup returns CDR1 MNHEY and CDR2 SMNVEV (reference sequence). The CDR3 runs to 16 residues. V dropped 5 bases and J dropped 7 bases, with 21 bases sitting between them. CDR3 loop: CASSPDGQWGGQPQHF. DNA for the CDR3: TGTGCCAGCAGTCCAGACGGACAGTGGGGGGGGCAGCCCCAGCATTTT.

The sample holds a few counts of this clone. The rearrangement joins TRBV12-2 to TRBJ1-1. TRBV12-2 is assigned pseudogene status. This CDR3 is 18 amino acids long. CDR3 in amino acids: CASRSGRENPRKDTEAFF. For the CDR3, the DNA is TGTGCAAGTCGCTCCGGGCGGGAGAACCCGAGAAAGGACACTGAAGCTTTCTTT.

This clone was detected only once. V gene TRBV7-9 combines with J gene TRBJ1-3, with D perhaps TRBD1 (6 bases). This CDR3 has 15 residues. Per the germline V gene, CDR1 is SEHNR and CDR2 is FQNEAQ (reference sequence). V was cut by 5 bases and J by 4 bases, with 15 bases left in between. The CDR3 sequence: CASSRAQGWGNTIYF. For the CDR3, the DNA is TGTGCCAGCAGCCGCGCACAGGGCTGGGGAAACACCATATATTTT.

The chain combines TRBV30 with TRBJ1-5, with D possibly being TRBD1 (5 bases). The CDR3 covers 15 residues. V shed 2 bases and J shed 7 bases, with 18 bases lying between them. From germline, CDR1 is GTSNPN and CDR2 SVGIG (reference sequence). The CDR3 protein is CAWSPTGRVGQPQHF. CDR3 bases: TGTGCCTGGAGTCCCACAGGAAGGGTTGGACAGCCCCAGCATTTT.

The chain employs TRBV13 and TRBJ2-3; no definite D call. V was trimmed by 6 bases and J by 8 bases, leaving 12 bases between them. Germline CDR1 is PRHDT and CDR2 is FYEKMQ (reference sequence). The CDR3 spans 12 residues. The CDR3 DNA is TGTGCCAGCAGTTCGTCGTCGTTTACGCAGTATTTT. The encoded protein is CASSSSSFTQYF. Looking up the rest from reference TRBV13 and TRBJ2-3 gives the full variable domain: AAGVIQSPRHLIKEKRETATLKCYPIPRHDTVYWYQQGPGQDPQFLISFYEKMQSDKGSIPDRFSAQQFSDYHSELNMSSLELGDSALYFCASSSSSFTQYFGPGTRLTVL.

This clone was seen a single time. This rearrangement joins TRBV18 to TRBJ2-7, with TRBD2 identical over 10 bases. The trim removed 5 bases at V and 6 bases at J, leaving 13 bases unmatched. CDR1 KGHSH and CDR2 LQKENI come from the germline V gene. There are 16 residues in the CDR3. CDR3 coding DNA: TGTGCCAGCTCATTGGTAGGGGCTAGCGGGAGTGGCGAGCAGTACTTC. Translation: CASSLVGASGSGEQYF.

The chain carries TRBV30 and TRBJ1-4; no clear D. V was cut by 0 bases and J by 7 bases, with 9 bases left in between. Per the germline V gene, CDR1 is GTSNPN and CDR2 is SVGIG (reference sequence). The CDR3 contains 13 residues. CDR3 nucleotide sequence: TGTGCCTGGAGTGTACAGCGGGGTGAAAAACTGTTTTTT. It specifies CAWSVQRGEKLFF.